Shown below are 27 T cell receptor beta chains from a single sample sequenced in a study of T-cell reconstitution after alpha-beta-depleted transplantation in children. For TCRbeta, the library was prepared with unique molecular identifiers. Each CDR3 protein gets one entry after TCRdb re-called the PCR reads with MiXCR. The sample lists more than 150,000 distinct CDR3 sequences, approximately 6.6% occurring once. The sequenced sample was PBMCs from the stem cell graft donor, obtained from the stem cell graft. These receptor sequences come from a human donor who donated a stem cell graft to a child with Wiskott-Aldrich syndrome.

Many counts were recorded for this clonotype. The J gene is TRBJ2-1, the V gene TRBV15; D remains ambiguous. The V end was cut by 0 bases, the J end by 4 bases, with 10 bases between. Germline CDR1 is LNHNV and CDR2 is YYDKDF (reference sequence). The CDR3 has 15 residues. The CDR3 sequence is CATSRDGLGYNEQFF. Here the CDR3 DNA reads TGTGCCACCAGCAGAGATGGCCTCGGATACAATGAGCAGTTCTTC.

This clonotype was recorded many times. The J gene is TRBJ2-2, the V gene TRBV5-1; 8 bases fit TRBD1. Germline lookup yields CDR1 SGHRS and CDR2 YFSETQ. The CDR3 has 14 amino acids. V was pared by 4 bases and J by 7 bases, with 6 bases of the junction left unmatched. The CDR3 sequence is CASSRTTGVGELFF. CDR3 nucleotides: TGCGCCAGCAGCCGGACGACAGGGGTCGGGGAGCTGTTTTTT.

This clonotype was observed at least ten times. This chain uses TRBV12-3 or TRBV12-4 with TRBJ2-5; TRBD2 is a possible D gene (5 bases). This CDR3 is 17 amino acids long. V was pared by 6 bases and J by 2 bases, with 22 bases between. The CDR3 spells CASRPLAGRGAQETQYF. The CDR3 coding sequence is TGTGCCAGCAGGCCCCTAGCCGGGCGCGGAGCGCAAGAGACCCAGTACTTC.

As for this clonotype: This could be a read error, since a much larger clone is one nucleotide away. The rearrangement links TRBV29-1 to TRBJ2-1, with unresolved D. Germline V gene sequence: CDR1 SQVTM, CDR2 ANQGSEA. Trimming stripped 3 bases from V and 7 bases from J, with 13 bases between. The CDR3 extends over 13 amino acids. The CDR3 nucleotides read TGCAGCGTTGAGACGGAATCCAGAAATGAGCAGTTCTTC. Translation: CSVETESRNEQFF.

This clonotype was detected many times. The chain employs TRBV7-2 and TRBJ2-4; 7 bases fit TRBD1. Germline V gene data show CDR1 as SGHTA and CDR2 as FQGNSA. The ends lost 3 bases at V and 4 bases at J; junction bases unmatched: 6. CDR3 length equals 15 residues. This CDR3 reads CASSLAPGQKNIQYF. The CDR3, as DNA: TGTGCCAGCAGCTTGGCCCCGGGACAGAAAAACATTCAGTACTTC.

The genes are TRBV15 and TRBJ2-2; unclear D gene. In germline, CDR1 is LNHNV, CDR2 YYDKDF (reference sequence). The CDR3 runs to 17 residues. Deletions cut 1 base from V and 0 bases from J, with 12 bases between. In nucleotides, the CDR3 is TGTGCCACCAGCAGAGTTTCTCGCTGGTCGAACACCGGGGAGCTGTTTTTT. This encodes CATSRVSRWSNTGELFF.

This clonotype turned up a few times. The chain recombines TRBV5-6 with TRBJ1-2; D call uncertain. Germline V lookup: CDR1 SGHDT, CDR2 YYEEEE. The germline V and J ends were trimmed by 3 bases and 4 bases, with 13 bases remaining between them. This CDR3 has 14 residues. In DNA form, the CDR3 reads TGTGCCAGCAGCTACGGACGGGGAGGCTATGGCTACACCTTC. Protein: CASSYGRGGYGYTF.

This clonotype was counted a few times. The rearrangement uses TRBV5-1 and TRBJ1-5; TRBD1 matches 9 bases. This CDR3 contains 18 residues. V gave up 3 bases and J gave up 6 bases; unmatched junction bases: 16. Looked up from germline, CDR1 is SGHRS and CDR2 is YFSETQ. The CDR3 is CASSCPGTVRDRVQPQHF. The CDR3 region has the DNA TGCGCCAGCAGCTGTCCGGGAACTGTCCGGGACAGGGTTCAGCCCCAGCATTTT.

This clonotype was observed at least ten times. The chain recombines TRBV7-9 with TRBJ2-1; maybe TRBD2 (5 bases). Per germline, CDR1 SEHNR and CDR2 FQNEAQ (reference sequence). The CDR3 totals 14 residues. The V end lost 1 base, the J end lost 7 bases, and 11 bases lay between the germline ends. The CDR3 here is CASSLGGAANEQFF. The CDR3 coding sequence is TGTGCCAGCAGCTTAGGAGGAGCGGCAAATGAGCAGTTCTTC.

In this sample, this clonotype turned up many times. The J gene is TRBJ2-7, the V gene TRBV6-1; 7 bases fit TRBD1. This CDR3 has 16 residues. The V and J ends lost 4 bases and 2 bases, in that order; junction bases with no gene match: 11. The germline V gene encodes CDR1 MNHNS and CDR2 SASEGT. The CDR3 loop is CASSATGQSAAYEQYF. CDR3 sequence (DNA): TGTGCCAGCAGTGCTACGGGACAGTCGGCCGCCTACGAGCAGTACTTC.

This clonotype has a count of ten or more. The V and J genes are TRBV29-1 and TRBJ2-7; D not resolved. Germline V gene data show CDR1 as SQVTM and CDR2 as ANQGSEA. V was clipped by 5 bases and J by 0 bases, with 8 bases between them. The CDR3 loop spans 12 amino acids. The chain's CDR3 is CSVQPGSYEQYF. The DNA for the CDR3 is TGCAGCGTTCAACCAGGCTCCTACGAGCAGTACTTC.

This clonotype was seen many times. The rearrangement uses TRBV12-3 or TRBV12-4 and TRBJ2-7; 9 positions match TRBD1. V dropped 4 bases and J dropped 0; count of bases not matched to a gene: 4. The CDR3 runs 15 residues. CDR3 DNA: TGTGCCAGCAGTTATGGGGACAGGGACTCCTACGAGCAGTACTTC. Translated, it gives CASSYGDRDSYEQYF.

The rearrangement uses TRBV4-3 and TRBJ2-5; 13 bases agree with TRBD2. This CDR3 has 17 amino acids. V was pared by 5 bases and J by 5 bases, with 11 bases of the junction left unmatched. Looked up from germline, CDR1 is LGHNA and CDR2 is YSLEER. The CDR3 region is CASSKGLAGIKSETQYF. The CDR3, as DNA: TGCGCCAGCAGCAAGGGACTAGCGGGAATTAAATCGGAGACCCAGTACTTC.

This clonotype was recorded a few times. The CDR3, as DNA: TGTGCCAGCAGCTGGGGGTGGCGCGGGAGGGGTTATGAGCAGTTCTTC. Its protein product is CASSWGWRGRGYEQFF. V gene TRBV5-5 combines with J gene TRBJ2-1, with 9 bases fitting TRBD2. J was trimmed by 8 bases and V by 3 bases; bases with no gene match: 12. The CDR3 totals 16 residues. Looked up from germline, CDR1 is SGHKS and CDR2 is YYEKEE (reference sequence).

In this sample, this clonotype turned up many times. This chain connects TRBV4-1 to TRBJ2-3, with 7 bases fitting TRBD1. Germline lookup yields CDR1 MGHRA and CDR2 YSYEKL. The CDR3 runs 13 residues. The ends lost 8 bases at V and 6 bases at J; junction bases unmatched: 8. CDR3 region: CASRSPQGDTQYF. Here the CDR3 DNA reads TGCGCCAGCCGCTCGCCACAGGGGGATACGCAGTATTTT.

This clonotype was seen at least ten times. The rearrangement uses TRBV29-1 and TRBJ2-4; maybe TRBD2 (5 bases). CDR1 and CDR2 (germline): SQVTM, ANQGSEA. CDR3 length equals 14 residues. The ends were cut back, 7 bases at V and 0 bases at J, with 13 bases in the middle. The CDR3 reads CSAIRGLAKNIQYF. In DNA form, the CDR3 reads TGCAGCGCTATCCGGGGTCTAGCCAAAAACATTCAGTACTTC.

This clonotype was counted ten times or more. This sequence joins TRBV6-5 and TRBJ1-2; weak D call: TRBD1 (6 bases). Germline V gene data show CDR1 as MNHEY and CDR2 as SVGAGI. The CDR3 consists of 16 residues. V was cut by 0 bases and J by 5 bases, with 16 bases left in between. Here the CDR3 DNA reads TGTGCCAGCAGTTACTCGGGCGGGGGGCGAGGGTATGGCTACACCTTC. It specifies CASSYSGGGRGYGYTF.

This clonotype was detected many times. The V call is TRBV12-3 or TRBV12-4, the J call TRBJ2-5, with unresolved D. The CDR3 spans 17 residues. The V gene lost 3 bases and the J gene lost 5 bases, with 22 bases spanning the gap. For the CDR3, the DNA is TGTGCCAGCAGTTTTCCCACGGGTCCGGCCAACGGGGAGACCCAGTACTTC. As protein: CASSFPTGPANGETQYF.

This clonotype was picked up many times. The V gene is TRBV7-6, the J gene TRBJ2-7; maybe TRBD2 (5 bases). The CDR3 totals 15 residues. Trimming removed 8 bases at V and 1 base at J, with 18 bases between. In germline, CDR1 is SGHVS, CDR2 FNYEAQ. CDR3 DNA sequence: TGTGCCAGCGGCCCCGGACTCTTGGGATCCTACGAGCAGTACTTC. Translation: CASGPGLLGSYEQYF.

This clonotype was seen more than once but under ten times. This chain links TRBV20-1 with TRBJ1-5; 8 positions match TRBD1. Trimming removed 5 bases from V and 6 bases from J; junction bases left unmatched: 6. This CDR3 region has 13 residues. Germline V CDR1 and CDR2: DFQATT, SNEGSKA (reference sequence). CDR3 DNA: TGCAGTGCTCACACAGGGGGAGGTCAGCCCCAGCATTTT. This codes for CSAHTGGGQPQHF.

This clonotype was detected ten times or more. This sequence joins TRBV7-9 and TRBJ2-7; 7 nucleotides align to TRBD1. V lost 5 bases to trimming and J lost 1 base; unmatched junction nucleotides: 11. The CDR3 is made up of 16 amino acids. The germline CDR1 and CDR2 sequences are SEHNR and FQNEAQ (reference sequence). The CDR3, as DNA: TGTGCCAGCAGCGTCCACCGGGACAGTAGATCCTACGAGCAGTACTTC. It yields the protein CASSVHRDSRSYEQYF.

Remarks on this clonotype: Since a much larger clone is just one base distant, this may be a read error. The CDR3 nucleotides read TGTGCCAGCAGTTACCCCGTTGGGGATTTAGCCAAAAACATTCAGTACTTC. Protein: CASSYPVGDLAKNIQYF. V gene TRBV6-5 combines with J gene TRBJ2-4; D is undetermined. This CDR3 is built from 17 residues. In germline, CDR1 is MNHEY, CDR2 SVGAGI. Trimming took 2 bases from V and 0 from J, leaving 14 bases between them.

The CDR3 DNA sequence: TGCGCCAGCAGCCAAGAGGAGAGGGCGGGGTTCTACGAGCAGTACTTC. Amino acid sequence: CASSQEERAGFYEQYF. V gene TRBV4-1 combines with J gene TRBJ2-7; D might be TRBD2 (6 bases). The V end was cut by 0 bases, the J end by 3 bases, with 15 bases between. Germline V gene data show CDR1 as MGHRA and CDR2 as YSYEKL. This CDR3 contains 16 residues.

At least ten counts were recorded for this clonotype. This chain uses TRBV5-1 with TRBJ1-2; D is unresolved. V dropped 0 bases and J dropped 8 bases, with 11 bases sitting between them. The CDR3 sequence is 13 residues long. Germline-derived CDR1 and CDR2 are SGHRS and YFSETQ. As DNA, the CDR3 is TGCGCCAGCAGCTTGGATGTGACGAAAGGCTACACCTTC. Amino acid sequence: CASSLDVTKGYTF.

This chain connects TRBV5-5 to TRBJ2-1; D remains ambiguous. Trimming cost V 2 bases and J 6 bases, with 12 bases left between them. This CDR3 comprises 14 residues. The germline CDR1 and CDR2 sequences are SGHKS and YYEKEE (reference sequence). CDR3 residues: CASSFLLTINEQFF. CDR3 nucleotide sequence: TGTGCCAGCAGCTTTTTGTTGACGATCAATGAGCAGTTCTTC. The full variable domain, completed using reference TRBV5-5 and TRBJ2-1, is DAGVTQSPTHLIKTRGQQVTLRCSPISGHKSVSWYQQVLGQGPQFIFQYYEKEERGRGNFPDRFSARQFPNYSSELNVNALLLGDSALYLCASSFLLTINEQFFGPGTRLTVL.

This clonotype was seen ten or more times. V usage is TRBV27 and J usage is TRBJ2-5; possible D gene TRBD2, 7 bases. Germline V CDR1 and CDR2: MNHEY, SMNVEV (reference sequence). Trimming left V 2 bases short and J 5 bases short, with 12 bases between. The CDR3 has 14 residues. CDR3 amino acids: CASSLVAGAETQYF. CDR3 sequence (DNA): TGTGCCAGCAGTTTAGTCGCGGGGGCGGAGACCCAGTACTTC.

The chain couples TRBV4-3 to TRBJ2-1; maybe TRBD2 (6 bases). Trimming took off 0 bases at V and 4 bases at J, with 16 bases between the two ends. The CDR3 is made up of 17 amino acids. Germline V gene data show CDR1 as LGHNA and CDR2 as YSLEER. CDR3 nucleotides: TGCGCCAGCAGCCAAGATTCGGAGGGAGACCCTTACAATGAGCAGTTCTTC. It is translated as CASSQDSEGDPYNEQFF.